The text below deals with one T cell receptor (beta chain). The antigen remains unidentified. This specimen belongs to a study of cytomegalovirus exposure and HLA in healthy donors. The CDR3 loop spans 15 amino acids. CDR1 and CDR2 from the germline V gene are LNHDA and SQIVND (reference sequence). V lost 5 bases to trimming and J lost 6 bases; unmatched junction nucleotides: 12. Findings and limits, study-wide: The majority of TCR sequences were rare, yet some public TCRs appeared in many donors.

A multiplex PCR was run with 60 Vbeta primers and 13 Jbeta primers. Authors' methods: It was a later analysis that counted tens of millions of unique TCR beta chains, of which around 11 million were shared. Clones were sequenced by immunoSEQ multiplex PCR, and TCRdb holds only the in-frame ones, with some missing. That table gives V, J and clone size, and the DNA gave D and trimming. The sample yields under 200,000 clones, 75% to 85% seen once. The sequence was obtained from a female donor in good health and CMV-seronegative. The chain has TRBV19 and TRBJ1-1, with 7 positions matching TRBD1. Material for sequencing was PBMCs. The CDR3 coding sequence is TGTGCCAGTAGTCCCGACAGGGTTGGCTTGCCTGAAGCTTTCTTT. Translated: CASSPDRVGLPEAFF. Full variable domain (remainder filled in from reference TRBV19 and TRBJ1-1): DGGITQSPKYLFRKEGQNVTLSCEQNLNHDAMYWYRQDPGQGLRLIYYSQIVNDFQKGDIAEGYSVSREKKESFPLTVTSAQKNPTAFYLCASSPDRVGLPEAFFGQGTRLTVV.